This T cell receptor beta chain appears in the sequencing data of a study of T-cell reconstitution after alpha-beta-depleted transplantation in children. Study-wide results and limits: There were reportedly several hundred expanded graft clones from which alpha-beta T cells came about two months after transplant.

Preparation of the TCRbeta library involved a method that used unique molecular identifiers. Via MiXCR, TCRdb re-called the PCR reads, giving one row per CDR3 protein. The sample records 250,000 to 400,000 distinct CDR3 sequences, more than 20% being singletons. With regard to this clonotype: Its antigen is unknown.

Material: PBMCs, mostly from graft donor cells, obtained 180 days after TCRalphabeta/CD19-depleted stem cell transplant. The sequence was collected from a male patient under 18 who had a stem cell transplant for acute lymphoblastic leukemia, so the T cells may come from the graft donor.

The CDR3 reads CASSWTSGRWGLYEQYF. The CDR3 nucleotides are TGCGCCAGCAGCTGGACTAGCGGGAGGTGGGGCCTCTACGAGCAGTACTTC. The chain recombines TRBV5-1 with TRBJ2-7; 14 nucleotides line up with TRBD2. The CDR3 has 17 amino acids. Trimming removed 3 bases from V and 3 bases from J; junction bases left unmatched: 8. Germline assignment: CDR1 SGHRS and CDR2 YFSETQ.